Below are 27 T cell receptor beta chains sequenced from a single sample in a study of cytomegalovirus exposure and HLA in healthy donors. The data were produced by immunoSEQ multiplex PCR, yet TCRdb's version contains in-frame clones alone and is incomplete. The sample carries 130,000 to 150,000 clones, 70% to 90% recorded once. Sequenced material: PBMCs. The origin of the receptors is a man younger than 35 in good health and CMV-seronegative.

J is TRBJ2-1 and V is TRBV5-4; TRBD1 aligns across 7 bases. V dropped 7 bases and J dropped 2; count of bases not matched to a gene: 9. The CDR3 contains 15 residues. Germline V CDR1 and CDR2: SGHNT, YYREEE (reference sequence). CDR3 protein: CASERGGAPYNEQFF. CDR3 in DNA: TGTGCCAGCGAACGAGGGGGCGCGCCCTACAATGAGCAGTTCTTC. Full variable domain (outside the CDR3, taken from reference TRBV5-4 and TRBJ2-1): ETGVTQSPTHLIKTRGQQVTLRCSSQSGHNTVSWYQQALGQGPQFIFQYYREEENGRGNFPPRFSGLQFPNYSSELNVNALELDDSALYLCASERGGAPYNEQFFGPGTRLTVL.

The chain combines TRBV12-5 with TRBJ1-3; D might be TRBD1 (5 bases). The CDR3 consists of 14 residues. V was trimmed by 5 bases and J by 1 base, leaving 9 bases between them. The germline CDR1 and CDR2 sequences are LGHNT and FRNRAP. CDR3 DNA sequence: TGTGCTAGTGGTCCTCAGGGTTCTGGAAACACCATATATTTT. Translation gives CASGPQGSGNTIYF. The entire variable domain, with the rest obtained from reference TRBV12-5 and TRBJ1-3, is as follows: DARVTQTPRHKVTEMGQEVTMRCQPILGHNTVFWYRQTMMQGLELLAYFRNRAPLDDSGMPKDRFSAEMPDATLATLKIQPSEPRDSAVYFCASGPQGSGNTIYFGEGSWLTVV.

This sequence joins TRBV6-6 and TRBJ1-5; possible D gene TRBD1, 5 bases. This CDR3 contains 13 residues. In germline, CDR1 is MNHNY, CDR2 SVGAGI (reference sequence). Trimming removed 6 bases at V and 3 bases at J, with 9 bases between. CDR3 DNA sequence: TGTGCCAGCAGGGGGGGTTTCAATCAGCCCCAGCATTTT. As protein: CASRGGFNQPQHF.

The gene calls are TRBV29-1 and TRBJ2-5; a possible D gene is TRBD1 (5 bases). CDR3 length equals 12 residues. V gave up 7 bases and J gave up 0 bases, with 9 bases separating them. Germline CDR1 SQVTM, CDR2 ANQGSEA. CDR3 residues: CSGGGNQETQYF. CDR3 DNA: TGCAGCGGGGGCGGTAACCAAGAGACCCAGTACTTC.

The table lists this clone with a few counts. The chain couples TRBV5-1 to TRBJ2-3; 7 bases match TRBD2. Germline V lookup: CDR1 SGHRS, CDR2 YFSETQ. V was pared by 3 bases and J by 0 bases, with 10 bases of the junction left unmatched. CDR3 length: 17 amino acids. CDR3 DNA: TGCGCCAGCAGCTCCCTGACTAGCAGCACTAGCACAGATACGCAGTATTTT. As protein: CASSSLTSSTSTDTQYF.

This chain joins TRBV19 and TRBJ1-1; D gene ambiguous. This CDR3 has 16 amino acids. Germline lookup yields CDR1 LNHDA and CDR2 SQIVND (reference sequence). Deletions cut 7 bases from V and 0 bases from J, with 18 bases between. The DNA of the CDR3 is TGTGCCAGTAACCAGTGGGCCACCACGATGAACACTGAAGCTTTCTTT. This gives the protein CASNQWATTMNTEAFF.

The rearrangement links TRBV4-1 to TRBJ1-2; TRBD1 might be the D (5 bases). Deletions cut 1 base from V and 1 base from J, with 13 bases between. This CDR3 is 16 amino acids long. CDR1 and CDR2 (germline): MGHRA, YSYEKL. CDR3 coding DNA: TGCGCCAGCAGCCAAGTCGGAGCAGGGAATAACTATGGCTACACCTTC. Its protein product is CASSQVGAGNNYGYTF.

The chain combines TRBV9 with TRBJ2-7, with TRBD2 matching 7 bases. This CDR3 is 14 amino acids long. V lost 4 bases and J lost 5; bases outside the gene matches: 9. CDR1 SGDLS and CDR2 YYNGEE come from the germline V gene. In DNA, the CDR3 is TGTGCCAGCAGCCCGACGGTCGGGGGGAACGAGCAGTACTTC. Residues: CASSPTVGGNEQYF.

This clone was counted a few times. The CDR3 is CASSSHDTGELFF. CDR3 in DNA: TGTGCCAGTAGTAGTCATGACACCGGGGAGCTGTTTTTT. The gene calls are TRBV19 and TRBJ2-2, with D hard to call. The V end lost 4 bases, the J end lost 3 bases, and 6 bases lay between the germline ends. Germline V gene data show CDR1 as LNHDA and CDR2 as SQIVND (reference sequence). This CDR3 is 13 amino acids long.

The chain carries TRBV7-2 and TRBJ1-1; D is unresolved. The CDR3 runs to 14 residues. Trimming pared 5 bases from V and 5 bases from J, leaving 15 bases between. In germline, CDR1 is SGHTA, CDR2 FQGNSA. Here the CDR3 DNA reads TGTGCCAGCAGCCCTACACAGTCACCGACTGAAGCTTTCTTT. Translation gives CASSPTQSPTEAFF. The variable domain in full, completed from reference TRBV7-2 and TRBJ1-1, reads GAGVSQSPSNKVTEKGKDVELRCDPISGHTALYWYRQSLGQGLEFLIYFQGNSAPDKSGLPSDRFSAERTGGSVSTLTIQRTQQEDSAVYLCASSPTQSPTEAFFGQGTRLTVV.

The chain has TRBV7-2 and TRBJ1-3; the D is unclear. Germline V lookup: CDR1 SGHTA, CDR2 FQGNSA. CDR3 length: 12 amino acids. V lost 5 bases and J 4 bases, leaving 6 bases between the germline ends. The CDR3 DNA is TGTGCCAGCAGCCCCAGGGGAAACACCATATATTTT. Amino acid sequence: CASSPRGNTIYF. Combining the CDR3 with reference TRBV7-2 and TRBJ1-3 gives the whole variable domain GAGVSQSPSNKVTEKGKDVELRCDPISGHTALYWYRQSLGQGLEFLIYFQGNSAPDKSGLPSDRFSAERTGGSVSTLTIQRTQQEDSAVYLCASSPRGNTIYFGEGSWLTVV.

The chain links TRBV5-1 to TRBJ2-7; TRBD1 matches 8 bases. Looked up from germline, CDR1 is SGHRS and CDR2 is YFSETQ. The CDR3 runs 14 residues. Unmatched junction bases numbered 11, after V lost 7 bases and J lost 5 bases. Here the CDR3 DNA reads TGCGCCAGCTCTGGACAGGGTCCCCCTGACGAGCAGTACTTC. This sequence encodes CASSGQGPPDEQYF.

The chain employs TRBV6-1 and TRBJ1-3; 7 bases are shared with TRBD1. The ends lost 4 bases at V and 2 bases at J; junction bases unmatched: 5. The germline V gene has CDR1 MNHNS and CDR2 SASEGT. The CDR3 spans 15 residues. The CDR3 nucleotides are TGTGCCAGCAGTGCTACAGGGGTAGCTGGAAACACCATATATTTT. Translating gives CASSATGVAGNTIYF.

This chain joins TRBV7-2 and TRBJ2-6; TRBD1 is a possible D gene (6 bases). Germline CDR1 reads SGHTA; CDR2 reads FQGNSA. Trimming cost V 4 bases and J 4 bases, with 11 bases left between them. This CDR3 spans 15 amino acids. The CDR3: CASSSPGTGANVLTF. The CDR3 DNA reads as TGTGCCAGCAGCTCCCCCGGGACAGGGGCCAACGTCCTGACTTTC. Full variable domain (outside the CDR3, taken from reference TRBV7-2 and TRBJ2-6): GAGVSQSPSNKVTEKGKDVELRCDPISGHTALYWYRQSLGQGLEFLIYFQGNSAPDKSGLPSDRFSAERTGGSVSTLTIQRTQQEDSAVYLCASSSPGTGANVLTFGAGSRLTVL.

This sequence joins TRBV27 and TRBJ2-7, with a tentative D call TRBD1 (5 bases). The germline V and J ends were trimmed by 8 bases and 3 bases, with 11 bases remaining between them. The CDR3 spans 12 residues. The germline V gene has CDR1 MNHEY and CDR2 SMNVEV (reference sequence). Here the CDR3 DNA reads TGTGCCAGCGCAGGGCAGGGCTACGAGCAGTACTTC. It yields the protein CASAGQGYEQYF.

The rearrangement uses TRBV7-2 and TRBJ2-1, with TRBD2 matching 9 bases. CDR3 length equals 16 residues. CDR1 SGHTA and CDR2 FQGNSA come from the germline V gene. V gave up 5 bases and J gave up 8 bases; unmatched junction bases: 13. The CDR3 protein is CASSPGGSGSFYEQFF. For the CDR3, the DNA is TGTGCCAGCAGCCCCGGGGGTAGCGGGAGCTTCTATGAGCAGTTCTTC.

The rearrangement links TRBV6-5 to TRBJ1-2; the match to TRBD1 covers 7 bases. Germline V gives CDR1 MNHEY, CDR2 SVGAGI. Trimming took 2 bases from V and 3 from J; bases not matched to a gene: 6. The CDR3 has 15 residues. CDR3 in amino acids: CASSYDGTADYGYTF. CDR3 bases: TGTGCCAGCAGTTACGACGGGACAGCAGACTATGGCTACACCTTC.

The genes are TRBV27 and TRBJ1-1, with 7 bases aligning to TRBD1. The V gene end was trimmed by 5 bases and the J gene end by 0 bases; junction bases not matched to a gene: 6. Germline CDR1 reads MNHEY; CDR2 reads SMNVEV (reference sequence). The CDR3 has 15 residues. CDR3 region: CASSRGQPMNTEAFF. CDR3 bases: TGTGCCAGCAGTAGGGGACAGCCGATGAACACTGAAGCTTTCTTT.

J is TRBJ1-6 and V is TRBV7-9, with 7 bases that match TRBD1. Germline V gives CDR1 SEHNR, CDR2 FQNEAQ (reference sequence). The CDR3 sequence is 18 residues long. V lost 4 bases to trimming and J lost 6 bases; unmatched junction nucleotides: 15. The CDR3: CASSYHSSGGRGNSPLHF. Written as DNA, the CDR3 is TGTGCCAGCAGCTACCATTCTTCAGGGGGTCGAGGTAATTCACCCCTCCACTTT.

This chain uses TRBV11-3 with TRBJ2-2; the match to TRBD1 covers 7 bases. From germline, CDR1 is SGHNT and CDR2 YENEEA. Trimming took 2 bases from V and 1 from J; bases not matched to a gene: 1. The CDR3 length is 15 residues. CDR3 bases: TGTGCCAGCAGCTTACGGACAGGGAACACCGGGGAGCTGTTTTTT. Its translation: CASSLRTGNTGELFF. Filled out from reference TRBV11-3 and TRBJ2-2, the complete variable domain reads EAGVVQSPRYKIIEKKQPVAFWCNPISGHNTLYWYLQNLGQGPELLIRYENEEAVDDSQLPKDRFSAERLKGVDSTLKIQPAELGDSAVYLCASSLRTGNTGELFFGEGSRLTVL.

The chain recombines TRBV6-5 with TRBJ1-5; D is undetermined. CDR3 size: 14 residues. Trimming took 7 bases from V and 4 from J, leaving 14 bases between them. The germline gives CDR1 MNHEY, CDR2 SVGAGI. The CDR3 DNA is TGTGCCAGCAAGCAATCCGGGGTAAATCAGCCCCAGCATTTT. Protein product: CASKQSGVNQPQHF.

The chain joins TRBV6-1 to TRBJ1-3, with D uncertain. Germline CDR1 is MNHNS and CDR2 is SASEGT. Trimming took off 3 bases at V and 4 bases at J, with 19 bases between the two ends. The CDR3 contains 17 residues. CDR3 in DNA: TGTGCCAGCAGTGAGCGGAGGACGAACTTTGGGGGAAACACCATATATTTT. As protein: CASSERRTNFGGNTIYF.

The CDR3 reads CSVAGSSYEQYF. The CDR3 bases are TGCAGCGTCGCGGGGAGCTCCTACGAGCAGTACTTC. The chain couples TRBV29-1 to TRBJ2-7; possible D gene TRBD2, 6 bases. The CDR3 covers 12 residues. Trimming cost V 6 bases and J 0 bases, with 9 bases left between them. Germline CDR1 is SQVTM and CDR2 is ANQGSEA.

The rearrangement uses TRBV14 and TRBJ2-7; 10 bases align to TRBD1. The germline V gene encodes CDR1 SGHDN and CDR2 FVKESK. The V and J ends lost 0 bases and 3 bases, in that order; junction bases with no gene match: 5. This CDR3 region has 16 residues. Here the CDR3 reads CASSQELRTGGYEQYF. The CDR3 DNA reads TGTGCCAGCAGCCAAGAATTAAGGACAGGGGGCTACGAGCAGTACTTC.

This rearrangement joins TRBV2 to TRBJ1-4, with a weak D call TRBD1 (6 bases). This CDR3 spans 14 amino acids. With 4 bases removed from V and 8 bases from J, the gap between germline ends came to 14 bases. Germline CDR1 reads SNHLY; CDR2 reads FYNNEI. CDR3 nucleotide sequence: TGTGCCAGCAGTGGGAAGGGGGTCGGGGAAAAACTGTTTTTT. It yields the protein CASSGKGVGEKLFF.

The J gene is TRBJ1-1, the V gene TRBV27; D call uncertain. The CDR3 sequence is 14 residues long. Trimming removed 3 bases from V and 8 bases from J, with 16 bases in between. CDR1 MNHEY and CDR2 SMNVEV come from the germline V gene (reference sequence). The CDR3: CASSFSGKTREAFF. CDR3 in DNA: TGTGCCAGCAGTTTTTCGGGGAAGACTCGGGAAGCTTTCTTT.

Only one count was recorded for this clone. V is TRBV28 and J is TRBJ2-7; D remains ambiguous. CDR1 is MDHEN, CDR2 SYDVKM, per germline. Trimming cost V 8 bases and J 3 bases, with 17 bases left between them. This CDR3 has 14 residues. CDR3 DNA sequence: TGTGCCAGCGGCCCCGCCCGTACGCTCTACGAGCAGTACTTC. Protein product: CASGPARTLYEQYF.